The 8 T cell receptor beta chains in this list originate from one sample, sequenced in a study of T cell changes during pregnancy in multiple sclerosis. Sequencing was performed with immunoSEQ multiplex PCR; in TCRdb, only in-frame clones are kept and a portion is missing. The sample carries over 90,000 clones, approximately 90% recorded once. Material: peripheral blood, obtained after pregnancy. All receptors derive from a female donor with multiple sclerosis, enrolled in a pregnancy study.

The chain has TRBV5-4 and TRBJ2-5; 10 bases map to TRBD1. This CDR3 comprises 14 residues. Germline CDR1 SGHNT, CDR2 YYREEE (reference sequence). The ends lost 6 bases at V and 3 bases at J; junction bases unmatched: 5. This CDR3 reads CASKRTGGEETQYF. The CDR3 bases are TGTGCCAGCAAGCGGACAGGGGGAGAAGAGACCCAGTACTTC.

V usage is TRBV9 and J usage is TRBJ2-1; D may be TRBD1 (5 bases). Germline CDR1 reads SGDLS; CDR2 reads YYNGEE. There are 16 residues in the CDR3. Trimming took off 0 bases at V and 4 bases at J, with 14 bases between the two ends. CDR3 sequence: CASSVDPDNRYNEQFF. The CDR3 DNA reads TGTGCCAGCAGCGTAGACCCGGACAACCGATACAATGAGCAGTTCTTC.

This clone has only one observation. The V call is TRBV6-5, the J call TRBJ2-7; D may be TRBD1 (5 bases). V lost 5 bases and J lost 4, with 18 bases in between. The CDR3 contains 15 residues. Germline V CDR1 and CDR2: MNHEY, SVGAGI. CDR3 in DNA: TGTGCCAGCAGTCCCCCTAGACAGACTGATTACGAGCAGTACTTC. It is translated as CASSPPRQTDYEQYF.

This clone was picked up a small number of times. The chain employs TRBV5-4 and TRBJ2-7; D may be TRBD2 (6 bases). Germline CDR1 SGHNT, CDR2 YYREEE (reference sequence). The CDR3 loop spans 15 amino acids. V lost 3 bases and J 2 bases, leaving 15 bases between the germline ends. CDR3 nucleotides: TGTGCCAGCAGCTCCCGCGGGACCGGAACCTACGAGCAGTACTTC. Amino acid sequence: CASSSRGTGTYEQYF.

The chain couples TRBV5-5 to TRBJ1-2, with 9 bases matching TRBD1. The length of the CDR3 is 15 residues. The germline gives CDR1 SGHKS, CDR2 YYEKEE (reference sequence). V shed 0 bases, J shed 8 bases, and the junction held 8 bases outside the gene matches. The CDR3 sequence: CASSLGWTGEGGYTF. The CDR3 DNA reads TGTGCCAGCAGCTTGGGTTGGACAGGGGAGGGAGGCTACACCTTC.

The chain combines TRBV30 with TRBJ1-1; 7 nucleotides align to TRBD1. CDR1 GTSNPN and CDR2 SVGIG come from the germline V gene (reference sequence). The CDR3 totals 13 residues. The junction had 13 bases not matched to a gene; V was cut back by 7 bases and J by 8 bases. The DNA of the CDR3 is TGTGCCTACACGACAGGGCGAACTAGCGAAGCTTTCTTT. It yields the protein CAYTTGRTSEAFF.

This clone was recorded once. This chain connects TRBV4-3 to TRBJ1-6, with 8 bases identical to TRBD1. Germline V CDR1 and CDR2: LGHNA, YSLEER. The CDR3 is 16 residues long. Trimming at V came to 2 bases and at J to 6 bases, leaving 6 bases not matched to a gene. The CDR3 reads CASSQHGTGSNSPLHF. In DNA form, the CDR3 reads TGCGCCAGCAGCCAACACGGGACAGGTAGTAATTCACCCCTCCACTTT.

CDR3 DNA: TGTGCCAGCAGCTTGGGGCACAGGGGTGGTAATTCACCCCTCCACTTT. Encoded protein: CASSLGHRGGNSPLHF. The gene calls are TRBV5-5 and TRBJ1-6; 7 bases map to TRBD1. CDR3 length: 16 residues. With V trimmed by 0 bases and J by 6 bases, 6 bases remained unmatched. Per germline, CDR1 SGHKS and CDR2 YYEKEE (reference sequence).